This record concerns one T cell receptor beta chain sequence. Per the germline V gene, CDR1 is SEHNR and CDR2 is FQNEAQ (reference sequence). V was pared by 1 base and J by 0 bases, with 13 bases between. The CDR3 consists of 17 residues. The data stem from a study of OX40 agonist ivuxolimab in advanced cancers. A history of autoimmune disease or systemic immunosuppression excluded patients. Repertoires were generated with immunoSEQ multiplex PCR, while TCRdb's copy carries only in-frame clones and drops some. The sample includes more than 25,000 clones, around 83% seen only once; the top ten take 21%.

This receptor was obtained from an adult with an advanced solid tumor such as melanoma, head and neck, liver or kidney cancer. The sequenced sample was CD4+ or CD8+ T cells sorted from blood, obtained in a trial of the OX40 agonist ivuxolimab. The V call is TRBV7-9, the J call TRBJ2-4; TRBD1 or TRBD2 may be the D gene (6 bases each). In DNA form, the CDR3 reads TGTGCCAGCAGCTTAGGGGGGGCCACACTAGCCAAAAACATTCAGTACTTC. Amino acid sequence: CASSLGGATLAKNIQYF.